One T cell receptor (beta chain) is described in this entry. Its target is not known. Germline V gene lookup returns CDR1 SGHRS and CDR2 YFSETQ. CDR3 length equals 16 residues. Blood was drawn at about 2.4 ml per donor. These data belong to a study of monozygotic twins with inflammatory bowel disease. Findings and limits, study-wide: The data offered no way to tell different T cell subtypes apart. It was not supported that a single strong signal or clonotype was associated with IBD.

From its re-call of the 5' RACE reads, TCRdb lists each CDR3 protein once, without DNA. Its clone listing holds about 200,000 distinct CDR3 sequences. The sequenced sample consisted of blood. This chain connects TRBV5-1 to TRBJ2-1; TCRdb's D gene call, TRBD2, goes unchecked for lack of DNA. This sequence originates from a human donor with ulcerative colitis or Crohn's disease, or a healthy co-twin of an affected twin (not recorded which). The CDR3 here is CASSLVSGNTYNEQFF.